Below, one T cell receptor beta chain is given with its context. It lacks a known antigen. No per-base quality is available; no much larger clone lies one base away. Taken from the germline V gene, the CDR1 and CDR2 loops are SGHTA and FQGNSA. There are 13 amino acids in the CDR3, from cysteine to phenylalanine inclusive. Of all the DNA, just the CDR3 is kept, 39 bases in frame from base 1. Trimming removed 2 bases from V and 8 bases from J, leaving 9 bases between the germline ends. This entry comes from a study of blood T cells in healthy people across ages (dated by TCRdb to 2013 to 2016). With regard to the full study: In model experiments, roughly one uniquely barcoded TCR beta cDNA molecule per two T cells was captured by template switching. Four age groups were formed from the donors: young (average about 17 years), middle-aged (less than 40), aged (approximately 60) and long-lived (about 75). Two additional independent replicas of 1 million unique cDNA reads from the same blood draw were analyzed for two donors (one aged 18 to 30 and one aged 80 or older). The study measured age-related changes in TCR beta repertoire diversity using deep sequencing normalized with unique cDNA molecular identifiers. Donors of different ages were randomly distributed across sequencing lanes to avoid experimental bias.

Receptor amplification or capture employed 5' RACE. Sequencing was performed on an Illumina HiSeq 2500. A second PCR of roughly 6 to 11 cycles was run with a J-beta primer mix and a sample-barcoded 5' primer. A template-switch 5' adaptor carrying 12 random nucleotides introduced a unique molecular identifier onto each TCR beta cDNA molecule. At least 2.5 million CDR3-containing paired-end reads were obtained from each sample. First-strand cDNA synthesis was performed from all RNA using the Mint cDNA synthesis kit, with priming by a TRBC-specific oligonucleotide. After uracil-DNA glycosylase treatment, a first 18-cycle PCR used universal primers M1SS and BC2_uni_R on all cDNA. The original pipeline was this. Normalization of each sample was performed by random selection of 1 million high-quality reads, each carrying a distinct molecular identifier. Reads sharing molecular identifiers were discarded rather than binned into consensus sequences. MiTCR, with a Q25 quality threshold and the strictest error-elimination algorithm, was used for CDR3 identification, clonotype clustering and error correction. Lower-bound total TCR beta diversity was estimated with a nonparametric unseen species model using Euler transformation. TCRdb itself trimmed the public reads at Q25 with fastp, ran MiXCR and retained productive beta chains. When rows share a CDR3 protein, they turn into one entry using the most common DNA and genes. TCRdb's processing, not the authors', yielded these V and J calls. The sample table holds about 1.1 million distinct CDR3 sequences, of which around two fifths were seen once. The ten largest clonotypes hold approximately 14% of the sample.

Beyond this particular receptor, the publication reports: Observed TCR beta diversity correlated strongly with the percentage of naive T cells measured by flow cytometry. Compared with the aged group, the long-lived group had more naive CD4+ T cells, fewer expanded clones and increased TCR diversity, a pattern suggesting age selection. As age increased, observed TCR beta diversity per million T cells dropped in a roughly linear way, and a significant reduction was already evident by age 40. Since profiling was done on bulk unsorted PBMCs, naive and antigen-experienced compartments could not be conclusively compared. Total diversity estimates from one million sequenced T cells were considered lower bounds and underestimates. The CMV infection status of donors was not known, potentially confounding age-related changes in expanded clonotypes.

Donors were a few dozen systemically healthy Caucasian individuals from Russia aged 6 to 90 years. Approximately 9.7 milliliters of peripheral blood were drawn from each donor into EDTA-treated Vacutainer tubes. PBMCs were isolated by Ficoll-Paque density-gradient centrifugation, with at least 6 million obtained per sample. Total RNA, at least 5.5 micrograms per sample, was extracted from PBMCs with Trizol reagent. For every donor, an aliquot of PBMCs went through flow cytometry to measure the percentages of naive CD45RAhigh/CD27high T cells. The sample consisted of blood. The rearranged segments are TRBV7-2 and TRBJ1-4, with the D gene too uncertain to name. The receptor was isolated from a man younger than 35 in good health. This receptor has the CDR3 CASSLNGLEKLFF. The nucleotide sequence reads TGTGCCAGCAGCTTAAACGGTTTAGAAAAACTGTTTTTT.